This TCR beta chain emerged from a study of cytomegalovirus exposure and HLA in healthy donors. Points from the study as a whole: Cytomegalovirus status, reportedly, was diagnosed with high specificity and sensitivity by the classifier.

Regarding this clone: Its target is unknown.

The study ran its PCR with 60 Vbeta and 13 Jbeta primers. Assay: immunoSEQ multiplex PCR; the TCRdb copy retains only in-frame clones and omits some. The sample includes about 100,000 clones, approximately 85% of them seen just once. J gave up 5 bases and V 3 bases, and 4 bases lay outside the gene matches. Germline V CDR1 and CDR2: SGHNT, YYREEE (reference sequence). The CDR3 covers 14 residues. The chain links TRBV5-4 to TRBJ2-1; 8 bases fit TRBD2. The receptor's source is a man in his forties or fifties in good health and CMV-seropositive. The sample was PBMCs. The CDR3 is CASSSPGGDNEQFF. In nucleotides, the CDR3 is TGTGCCAGCAGCTCCCCGGGGGGGGACAATGAGCAGTTCTTC. Together with reference TRBV5-4 and TRBJ2-1, the CDR3 gives the full variable domain: ETGVTQSPTHLIKTRGQQVTLRCSSQSGHNTVSWYQQALGQGPQFIFQYYREEENGRGNFPPRFSGLQFPNYSSELNVNALELDDSALYLCASSSPGGDNEQFFGPGTRLTVL.